One sample yielded the 9 T cell receptor beta chains listed below, sequenced in a study of cytomegalovirus exposure and HLA in healthy donors. 60 Vbeta and 13 Jbeta primers were used in PCR. Sequenced by immunoSEQ multiplex PCR; TCRdb stores in-frame clones only, minus some. The sample includes about 78,000 clones, approximately 80% seen only once; the top ten take roughly 25%. Sequencing used PBMCs. Source of these receptors: a woman in her forties or fifties in good health and CMV-seropositive.

V and J are TRBV6-1 and TRBJ1-3; 10 bases match TRBD1. Germline CDR1 is MNHNS and CDR2 is SASEGT. CDR3 length equals 15 residues. With 6 bases clipped from V and 6 bases from J, the junction kept 8 bases outside the gene matches. This chain's CDR3 is CASRQGQGTENTIYF. The CDR3 DNA sequence: TGTGCCAGCAGACAGGGACAGGGGACCGAAAACACCATATATTTT.

This clone was observed a few times. The chain uses TRBV7-9 and TRBJ1-2, with 12 bases identical to TRBD1. Trimming took 4 bases from V and 4 from J; bases not matched to a gene: 7. The length of the CDR3 is 16 residues. Germline CDR1 and CDR2: SEHNR and FQNEAQ (reference sequence). The CDR3: CASSSRDRGQRYGYTF. In DNA form, the CDR3 reads TGTGCCAGCAGCTCCCGGGACAGGGGGCAGCGCTATGGCTACACCTTC.

The chain recombines TRBV6-5 with TRBJ2-1, with D perhaps matching TRBD1 (5 bases). Trimming took off 2 bases at V and 8 bases at J, with 16 bases between the two ends. This CDR3 has 15 amino acids. Germline V gene sequence: CDR1 MNHEY, CDR2 SVGAGI. CDR3 sequence: CASSYGAMRLDEQFF. The CDR3 DNA follows: TGTGCCAGCAGTTACGGGGCCATGAGGCTCGATGAGCAGTTCTTC.

This chain connects TRBV2 to TRBJ2-7; D gene ambiguous. V lost 10 bases, J lost 2 bases, and 12 bases lay in between. Germline V lookup: CDR1 SNHLY, CDR2 FYNNEI. This CDR3 comprises 12 residues. CDR3 in DNA: TGTGCCATCACAGTTGATGCCTACGAGCAGTACTTC. This translates into CAITVDAYEQYF.

The rearrangement links TRBV6-6 to TRBJ2-5; 13 positions match TRBD2. Trimming removed 5 bases from V and 5 bases from J; junction bases left unmatched: 8. In germline, CDR1 is MNHNY, CDR2 SVGAGI (reference sequence). This CDR3 spans 16 amino acids. The CDR3 DNA is TGTGCCAGCAGTGCCTCACTAGCGGGGGGGCGGGAGACCCAGTACTTC. Protein sequence: CASSASLAGGRETQYF.

The chain combines TRBV19 with TRBJ1-5; D perhaps matches TRBD1 (5 bases). The V and J ends lost 2 bases and 8 bases respectively, with 22 bases between them. CDR1 and CDR2 (germline): LNHDA, SQIVND (reference sequence). This CDR3 has 17 amino acids. CDR3 nucleotides: TGTGCCAGTAGTATAATTACCATCGCAGGCCTAGGGGAGCCCCAGCATTTT. Its protein is CASSIITIAGLGEPQHF.

V is TRBV5-4 and J is TRBJ2-1; TRBD1 is a possible D gene (6 bases). Germline values: CDR1 SGHNT, CDR2 YYREEE (reference sequence). The CDR3 runs 15 residues. The V and J ends lost 5 bases and 0 bases respectively, with 12 bases between them. The CDR3 here is CASSRDTSSYNEQFF. The CDR3 DNA reads as TGTGCCAGCAGTCGGGACACCAGCTCCTACAATGAGCAGTTCTTC.

J is TRBJ1-2 and V is TRBV27; D gene ambiguous. Germline V CDR1 and CDR2: MNHEY, SMNVEV (reference sequence). The V and J ends lost 6 bases and 2 bases respectively, with 16 bases between them. The CDR3 contains 15 residues. As DNA, the CDR3 is TGTGCCAGCAGCCCCAATCTCGTACAGAACTATGGCTACACCTTC. Its protein product is CASSPNLVQNYGYTF.

V gene TRBV6-5 combines with J gene TRBJ2-5, with D tentatively TRBD2 (5 bases). Germline-derived CDR1 and CDR2 are MNHEY and SVGAGI. Trimming took 6 bases from V and 7 from J, leaving 15 bases between them. The CDR3 consists of 13 residues. The CDR3 is CASRPLGEGTQYF. The CDR3, as DNA: TGTGCCAGCAGGCCCCTGGGAGAAGGGACCCAGTACTTC.